A selection of T cell receptor beta chains follows, all from one sample in a study of T cell responses to AZD1222 COVID-19 vaccine. Produced via immunoSEQ multiplex PCR; TCRdb's table is partial and in-frame only. The repertoire holds 100,000 or so clones, with around 87% as singletons. Sample: peripheral blood, taken on day 0 of AZD1222 vaccination. Every receptor here comes from an adult in good health. Both conserved end residues are part of each CDR3. The D gene is left open where the match is weak. Clone size is not always given. Where it is, it says once, few, many or a class for expanded clones.

D gene: -; J gene: TRBJ1-5; V gene: TRBV6-2/TRBV6-3; clone size: -; CDR3 protein: CASSPGWGNQPQHF; CDR3 DNA: TGTGCCAGCAGTCCGGGGTGGGGCAATCAGCCCCAGCATTTT
D gene: -; J gene: TRBJ1-1; V gene: TRBV29-1; clone size: -; CDR3 protein: CSVEDQQNTEAFF; CDR3 DNA: TGCAGCGTTGAAGATCAGCAGAACACTGAAGCTTTCTTT
D gene: TRBD1; J gene: TRBJ1-5; V gene: TRBV28; clone size: -; CDR3 protein: CASTQGGAGQPQHF; CDR3 DNA: TGTGCCAGCACACAGGGGGGGGCGGGTCAGCCCCAGCATTTT
D gene: -; J gene: TRBJ2-2; V gene: TRBV11-3; clone size: -; CDR3 protein: CASSQQGRGNTGELFF; CDR3 DNA: TGTGCCAGCAGCCAACAGGGTCGGGGGAACACCGGGGAGCTGTTTTTT
D gene: -; J gene: TRBJ2-7; V gene: TRBV5-8; clone size: -; CDR3 protein: CASSWGVRGGYEQYF; CDR3 DNA: TGTGCCAGCAGCTGGGGAGTAAGGGGCGGTTACGAGCAGTACTTC
D gene: TRBD2; J gene: TRBJ2-1; V gene: TRBV19; clone size: -; CDR3 protein: CATTRRASGINEQFF; CDR3 DNA: TGTGCCACTACCAGGCGGGCTAGCGGGATCAATGAGCAGTTCTTC
D gene: -; J gene: TRBJ2-1; V gene: TRBV4-2; clone size: few; CDR3 protein: CASSQEVDSLSYNEQFF; CDR3 DNA: TGTGCCAGCAGCCAAGAAGTTGACTCCCTCTCCTACAATGAGCAGTTCTTC
D gene: -; J gene: TRBJ2-7; V gene: TRBV19; clone size: -; CDR3 protein: CASRARGAYYEQYF; CDR3 DNA: TGTGCCAGTAGGGCTCGGGGGGCTTACTACGAGCAGTACTTC
D gene: -; J gene: TRBJ2-3; V gene: TRBV3-1/TRBV3-2; clone size: -; CDR3 protein: CASSQPGPSTDTQYF; CDR3 DNA: TGTGCCAGCAGCCAACCGGGCCCAAGCACAGATACGCAGTATTTT
D gene: -; J gene: TRBJ1-2; V gene: TRBV6-2/TRBV6-3; clone size: -; CDR3 protein: CASSYGGLNGYTF; CDR3 DNA: TGTGCCAGCAGTTACGGAGGGTTAAATGGCTACACCTTC
D gene: TRBD1; J gene: TRBJ2-2; V gene: TRBV18; clone size: -; CDR3 protein: CASSLDRATGELFF; CDR3 DNA: TGTGCCAGCTCTCTAGACAGGGCCACCGGGGAGCTGTTTTTT
D gene: -; J gene: TRBJ2-1; V gene: TRBV7-3; clone size: -; CDR3 protein: CASSPTLSYNEQFF; CDR3 DNA: TGTGCCAGCAGCCCGACCCTTTCCTACAATGAGCAGTTCTTC
D gene: -; J gene: TRBJ2-5; V gene: TRBV4-2; clone size: -; CDR3 protein: CASSQDNIQETQYF; CDR3 DNA: TGTGCCAGCAGCCAAGATAATATTCAAGAGACCCAGTACTTC
D gene: -; J gene: TRBJ2-7; V gene: TRBV5-1; clone size: many; CDR3 protein: CASSLAGTAEQYF; CDR3 DNA: TGCGCCAGCAGCTTGGCCGGGACGGCCGAGCAGTACTTC
D gene: TRBD1; J gene: TRBJ2-7; V gene: TRBV10-3; clone size: -; CDR3 protein: CAIVYSVDRSTYEQYF; CDR3 DNA: TGTGCCATCGTCTACTCCGTGGACAGGTCTACCTACGAGCAGTACTTC
D gene: -; J gene: TRBJ2-2; V gene: TRBV6-5; clone size: -; CDR3 protein: CASSNLGGAGELFF; CDR3 DNA: TGTGCCAGCAGTAACCTGGGGGGGGCGGGGGAGCTGTTTTTT
D gene: -; J gene: TRBJ1-3; V gene: TRBV29-1; clone size: -; CDR3 protein: CSGMLGNTIYF; CDR3 DNA: TGCAGCGGGATGTTAGGAAACACCATATATTTT